The 29 T cell receptor beta chains reported below all come from one sample, sequenced in a study of cytomegalovirus exposure and HLA in healthy donors. The data were produced by immunoSEQ multiplex PCR, yet TCRdb's version contains in-frame clones alone and is incomplete. The sample yields more than 300,000 clones, roughly 88% seen once. The sequenced sample consisted of PBMCs. The receptors come from a young woman in good health and CMV-seronegative.

J is TRBJ1-2 and V is TRBV19; 10 bases match TRBD1. J gave up 6 bases and V 7 bases, and 17 bases lay outside the gene matches. The CDR3 length is 17 residues. The germline gives CDR1 LNHDA, CDR2 SQIVND (reference sequence). CDR3 in amino acids: CASIGQGTGARRDGYTF. The CDR3 nucleotides are TGTGCCAGTATAGGCCAAGGGACAGGGGCCCGAAGAGATGGCTACACCTTC. Complete variable domain (other parts from reference TRBV19 and TRBJ1-2): DGGITQSPKYLFRKEGQNVTLSCEQNLNHDAMYWYRQDPGQGLRLIYYSQIVNDFQKGDIAEGYSVSREKKESFPLTVTSAQKNPTAFYLCASIGQGTGARRDGYTFGSGTRLTVV.

On this clone: This CDR3 is also generated by other DNA sequences in the sample. The rearrangement joins TRBV2 to TRBJ2-7; D possibly corresponds to TRBD1 (6 bases). Trimming removed 4 bases from V and 1 base from J, with 8 bases in between. There are 13 residues in the CDR3. Germline lookup yields CDR1 SNHLY and CDR2 FYNNEI. The CDR3 DNA reads TGTGCCAGCAGTGCGGACAGTTCCTACGAGCAGTACTTC. Its protein product is CASSADSSYEQYF.

This rearrangement joins TRBV19 to TRBJ1-5; TRBD1 is a possible D gene (5 bases). The germline V and J ends were trimmed by 6 bases and 0 bases, with 18 bases remaining between them. Germline lookup yields CDR1 LNHDA and CDR2 SQIVND (reference sequence). The CDR3 runs to 17 residues. CDR3 sequence: CASRPGVRGYSNQPQHF. In DNA form, the CDR3 reads TGTGCCAGTAGACCTGGTGTAAGGGGCTATAGCAATCAGCCCCAGCATTTT.

The rearrangement links TRBV6-5 to TRBJ2-3, with TRBD2 identical over 7 bases. This CDR3 contains 14 residues. Germline lookup yields CDR1 MNHEY and CDR2 SVGAGI. V dropped 6 bases and J dropped 4; count of bases not matched to a gene: 7. Written as DNA, the CDR3 is TGTGCCAGCAGAACCCCCCGGGGGGCAGATACGCAGTATTTT. It yields the protein CASRTPRGADTQYF.

CDR3 amino acids: CASSPAGLKNTEAFF. In nucleotides, the CDR3 is TGTGCCAGCAGTCCCGCGGGACTTAAGAACACTGAAGCTTTCTTT. The chain is built from TRBV28 and TRBJ1-1; a weak D match, TRBD1 (5 bases). Germline CDR1 MDHEN, CDR2 SYDVKM. V was clipped by 5 bases and J by 1 base, with 14 bases between them. The CDR3 contains 15 residues.

As regards this clone: Distinct nucleotide sequences in the sample also encode this CDR3. J is TRBJ1-5 and V is TRBV27, with 7 positions matching TRBD1. Germline V gene lookup returns CDR1 MNHEY and CDR2 SMNVEV (reference sequence). CDR3 length: 14 amino acids. V gave up 5 bases and J gave up 4 bases; unmatched junction bases: 5. The CDR3 region has the DNA TGTGCCAGCAGTACGGGACAGAGTAATCAGCCCCAGCATTTT. Translating it yields CASSTGQSNQPQHF.

The chain joins TRBV5-6 to TRBJ2-7; TRBD2 matches 7 bases. The V gene's germline CDR1 is SGHDT and CDR2 YYEEEE. J gave up 3 bases and V 5 bases, and 11 bases lay outside the gene matches. CDR3 length: 15 amino acids. CDR3 coding DNA: TGTGCCAGCAGATGGGAGGGGAGTCGGGTCTACGAGCAGTACTTC. Protein product: CASRWEGSRVYEQYF.

The gene calls are TRBV5-1 and TRBJ2-7, with no clear D. Germline CDR1 is SGHRS and CDR2 is YFSETQ. The CDR3 runs 12 residues. Between the trimmed V and J ends, which lost 5 bases and 6 bases, there was a span of 12 bases. CDR3 sequence: CASSSADREQYF. For the CDR3, the DNA is TGCGCCAGCAGTTCTGCAGATCGCGAGCAGTACTTC.

This chain joins TRBV10-3 and TRBJ1-1; D may be TRBD1 (5 bases). V lost 8 bases, J lost 0 bases, and 13 bases lay in between. CDR1 and CDR2 from the germline V gene are ENHRY and SYGVKD. The CDR3 extends over 14 amino acids. The chain's CDR3 is CAIGRDFMNTEAFF. For the CDR3, the DNA is TGTGCCATCGGGAGGGACTTCATGAACACTGAAGCTTTCTTT.

This chain uses TRBV19 with TRBJ2-7, with 13 bases identical to TRBD2. J gave up 2 bases and V 5 bases, and 6 bases lay outside the gene matches. CDR1 and CDR2 from the germline V gene are LNHDA and SQIVND (reference sequence). The CDR3 is made up of 16 amino acids. The CDR3 spells CASSRTSGGYTYEQYF. In nucleotides, the CDR3 is TGTGCCAGTAGTCGGACTAGCGGGGGTTACACCTACGAGCAGTACTTC.

This chain links TRBV7-9 with TRBJ2-2; D perhaps matches TRBD1 (6 bases). Germline values: CDR1 SEHNR, CDR2 FQNEAQ (reference sequence). The CDR3 is made up of 14 amino acids. The V and J ends lost 2 bases and 6 bases respectively, with 10 bases between them. CDR3 in amino acids: CASSLQGWPGELFF. The CDR3 bases are TGTGCCAGCAGCTTACAGGGGTGGCCCGGGGAGCTGTTTTTT.

The sample holds one count of this clone. Other DNA sequences in this sample translate to the same CDR3. The chain joins TRBV28 to TRBJ2-7; D gene unclear. Germline V gene data show CDR1 as MDHEN and CDR2 as SYDVKM. There are 11 residues in the CDR3. The V end lost 6 bases, the J end lost 3 bases, and 6 bases lay between the germline ends. The CDR3 region is CASSPGYEQYF. CDR3 sequence (DNA): TGTGCCAGCAGCCCGGGCTACGAGCAGTACTTC.

This chain uses TRBV9 with TRBJ2-5; D not certain. Trimming cost V 0 bases and J 5 bases, with 14 bases left between them. The CDR3 runs to 15 residues. CDR1 is SGDLS, CDR2 YYNGEE, per germline. CDR3 loop: CASSVAPRVGETQYF. Written as DNA, the CDR3 is TGTGCCAGCAGCGTAGCCCCCCGGGTTGGGGAGACCCAGTACTTC.

The chain couples TRBV4-1 to TRBJ2-3; D not certain. Germline CDR1 reads MGHRA; CDR2 reads YSYEKL. Deletions cut 1 base from V and 4 bases from J, with 6 bases between. The CDR3 spans 13 residues. CDR3 bases: TGCGCCAGCAGCCAAGGAGTTTCAGATACGCAGTATTTT. The encoded protein is CASSQGVSDTQYF.

The chain couples TRBV7-3 to TRBJ2-6; no clear D gene. V lost 1 base, J lost 1 base, and 5 bases lay in between. Germline V lookup: CDR1 SGHTA, CDR2 FQGTGA. This CDR3 is built from 15 residues. The CDR3 sequence is CASSLISSGANVLTF. The DNA of the CDR3 is TGTGCCAGCAGCTTAATCTCGTCTGGGGCCAACGTCCTGACTTTC. The full variable domain, in which reference TRBV7-3 and TRBJ2-6 provide the parts outside the CDR3, is GAGVSQTPSNKVTEKGKYVELRCDPISGHTALYWYRQSLGQGPEFLIYFQGTGAADDSGLPNDRFFAVRPEGSVSTLKIQRTERGDSAVYLCASSLISSGANVLTFGAGSRLTVL.

The chain carries TRBV9 and TRBJ2-2; D is unresolved. Germline V gene data show CDR1 as SGDLS and CDR2 as YYNGEE. The CDR3 spans 15 residues. The V end was cut by 0 bases, the J end by 2 bases, with 8 bases between. DNA of the CDR3: TGTGCCAGCAGCGTAGGCGGCTCAAACACCGGGGAGCTGTTTTTT. Translated, it gives CASSVGGSNTGELFF.

This sequence joins TRBV15 and TRBJ1-2; no definite D call. Trimming took 1 base from V and 0 from J, leaving 9 bases between them. In germline, CDR1 is LNHNV, CDR2 YYDKDF (reference sequence). This CDR3 region has 15 residues. CDR3 sequence reads: CATSRGGSANYGYTF. Here the CDR3 DNA reads TGTGCCACCAGCAGAGGTGGCAGCGCTAACTATGGCTACACCTTC. The full variable domain, rest sourced from reference TRBV15 and TRBJ1-2, is DAMVIQNPRYQVTQFGKPVTLSCSQTLNHNVMYWYQQKSSQAPKLLFHYYDKDFNNEADTPDNFQSRRPNTSFCFLDIRSPGLGDTAMYLCATSRGGSANYGYTFGSGTRLTVV.

This clone came up a few times. The J gene is TRBJ1-1, the V gene TRBV2; D not certain. Trimming took off 7 bases at V and 0 bases at J, with 12 bases between the two ends. Germline values: CDR1 SNHLY, CDR2 FYNNEI. This CDR3 has 14 residues. The CDR3 is CASTPGKLNTEAFF. The CDR3 DNA follows: TGTGCCAGCACCCCAGGCAAGTTGAACACTGAAGCTTTCTTT.

This sequence joins TRBV18 and TRBJ2-3, with D perhaps matching TRBD1 (6 bases). Trimming cost V 0 bases and J 3 bases, with 25 bases left between them. Germline V gives CDR1 KGHSH, CDR2 LQKENI. The length of the CDR3 is 20 residues. CDR3 protein: CASSPPTDRYGRKMTDTQYF. The CDR3 region has the DNA TGTGCCAGCTCACCACCGACCGACAGGTACGGACGAAAAATGACAGATACGCAGTATTTT. Based on the CDR3 plus reference TRBV18 and TRBJ2-3, the full variable domain is NAGVMQNPRHLVRRRGQEARLRCSPMKGHSHVYWYRQLPEEGLKFMVYLQKENIIDESGMPKERFSAEFPKEGPSILRIQQVVRGDSAAYFCASSPPTDRYGRKMTDTQYFGPGTRLTVL.

This chain uses TRBV4-2 with TRBJ2-2; 8 bases align to TRBD1. CDR3 size: 16 residues. With V trimmed by 0 bases and J by 5 bases, 5 bases remained unmatched. Per germline, CDR1 LGHNA and CDR2 YNFKEQ. The CDR3: CASSQDGQGATGELFF. In DNA form, the CDR3 reads TGTGCCAGCAGCCAAGACGGCCAGGGGGCGACCGGGGAGCTGTTTTTT.

The chain is built from TRBV28 and TRBJ2-6; 10 positions match TRBD2. V lost 5 bases and J lost 4; bases outside the gene matches: 17. The CDR3 has 20 amino acids. Germline V CDR1 and CDR2: MDHEN, SYDVKM. The CDR3 is CASSPLSGGALASGANVLTF. The CDR3 nucleotides read TGTGCCAGCAGTCCCTTGAGCGGGGGGGCCTTGGCTTCCGGGGCCAACGTCCTGACTTTC.

The sample holds a few counts of this clone. The chain has TRBV7-9 and TRBJ1-2, with 10 bases matching TRBD1. The trim removed 6 bases at V and 8 bases at J, leaving 3 bases unmatched. Germline CDR1 is SEHNR and CDR2 is FQNEAQ (reference sequence). The CDR3 spans 12 residues. CDR3 loop: CASRGTGAGYTF. As DNA, the CDR3 is TGTGCCAGCAGGGGGACAGGGGCAGGCTACACCTTC.

The chain uses TRBV6-5 and TRBJ1-6, with 9 positions matching TRBD1. There are 14 residues in the CDR3. The germline CDR1 and CDR2 sequences are MNHEY and SVGAGI. Trimming cost V 2 bases and J 7 bases; bases outside gene matches: 0. CDR3 DNA sequence: TGTGCCAGCAGTTACGGGACAGGGAATTCACCCCTCCACTTT. Its translation: CASSYGTGNSPLHF.

The rearrangement links TRBV6-4 to TRBJ2-6; the D is unclear. V was trimmed by 8 bases and J by 0 bases, leaving 11 bases between them. The CDR3 length is 15 residues. Germline V lookup: CDR1 MRHNA, CDR2 SNTAGT. The CDR3 region is CASGPSDSGANVLTF. The CDR3 DNA reads TGTGCCAGCGGTCCGAGTGACTCTGGGGCCAACGTCCTGACTTTC.

The V call is TRBV5-8, the J call TRBJ1-1; TRBD1 might be the D (6 bases). Germline assignment: CDR1 SGHTS and CDR2 YDEGEE. This CDR3 is built from 11 residues. The V end lost 4 bases, the J end lost 6 bases, and 7 bases lay between the germline ends. CDR3 region: CASSQGPEAFF. Written as DNA, the CDR3 is TGTGCCAGCAGCCAGGGGCCTGAAGCTTTCTTT. Drawing the rest from reference TRBV5-8 and TRBJ1-1, the complete variable domain is EAGVTQSPTHLIKTRGQQATLRCSPISGHTSVYWYQQALGLGLQFLLWYDEGEERNRGNFPPRFSGRQFPNYSSELNVNALELEDSALYLCASSQGPEAFFGQGTRLTVV.

The rearrangement uses TRBV5-6 and TRBJ1-1; 8 bases are a match to TRBD1. Germline trimming cut 4 bases from V and 3 bases from J; bases unmatched to any gene: 5. The V gene's germline CDR1 is SGHDT and CDR2 YYEEEE. The CDR3 runs to 14 residues. The CDR3 spells CASSDGQGHTEAFF. CDR3 in DNA: TGTGCCAGCAGCGACGGACAGGGCCACACTGAAGCTTTCTTT.

The V call is TRBV5-1, the J call TRBJ2-2; 9 bases match TRBD2. V dropped 4 bases and J dropped 5; count of bases not matched to a gene: 6. Germline CDR1 reads SGHRS; CDR2 reads YFSETQ. The CDR3 runs to 15 residues. The CDR3 sequence is CASSQRLADTGELFF. CDR3 DNA sequence: TGCGCCAGCAGCCAGAGACTAGCGGATACCGGGGAGCTGTTTTTT.

V gene TRBV21-1 combines with J gene TRBJ2-7; whether TRBD1, the table's D call, matches the DNA was not checked. TRBV21-1 is designated a pseudogene. The CDR3 totals 15 residues. CDR3 nucleotide sequence: TGTGCCAGCAGCACTAAATCAGGGGGATCCGGCGAGCAGTACTTC. Its translation is CASSTKSGGSGEQYF.

The chain links TRBV6-1 to TRBJ2-3; D possibly corresponds to TRBD2 (7 bases). The CDR3 covers 15 residues. Trimming cost V 3 bases and J 2 bases, with 12 bases left between them. The germline CDR1 and CDR2 sequences are MNHNS and SASEGT. CDR3 nucleotides: TGTGCCAGCAGTGAGGGGGGGCAGGTCACAGATACGCAGTATTTT. Translation gives CASSEGGQVTDTQYF.